This is a list of T cell receptor beta chains from one sample in a study of T cell responses to AZD1222 COVID-19 vaccine. Assay: immunoSEQ multiplex PCR; the TCRdb copy retains only in-frame clones and omits some. Of roughly 150,000 clones listed, 90% to 95% are singletons. The source was peripheral blood, collected on day 0 of AZD1222 vaccination. The receptors stem from an adult in good health. CDR3s include the opening cysteine and the closing phenylalanine or tryptophan. Fields, in order: J gene, clone size, D gene, V gene, CDR3 DNA, CDR3 protein. A D gene is named only where the DNA matches it firmly. A clone size is listed for some rows: how often the clone was seen (once, few, many), or a class if it is expanded.

>TRBJ2-7|.|.|TRBV4-1
TGCGCCAGCAGCCGGGAAAGAACGTACGAGCAGTACTTC
CASSRERTYEQYF
>TRBJ1-1|once|.|TRBV6-5
TGTGCCAGCCAATCAGGGGCTGGAACTGAAGCTTTCTTT
CASQSGAGTEAFF
>TRBJ2-3|.|TRBD1|TRBV3-1/TRBV3-2
TGTGCCAGCAGCCTCGACACAGGGGGCGGTACAGATACGCAGTATTTT
CASSLDTGGGTDTQYF
>TRBJ1-1|.|.|TRBV6-5
TGTGCCAGCAGTTATCGCGGGGCCGGGAACACTGAAGCTTTCTTT
CASSYRGAGNTEAFF
>TRBJ1-1|.|.|TRBV19
TGTGCCAGTAGTATTACAGAAGGCACTGAAGCTTTCTTT
CASSITEGTEAFF
>TRBJ1-6|.|.|TRBV28
TGTGCCAGCAGTACTCCTCATTCACCCCTCCACTTT
CASSTPHSPLHF
>TRBJ1-1|.|.|TRBV19
TGTGCCAGTAAAGAGATCAACACTGAAGCTTTCTTT
CASKEINTEAFF
>TRBJ2-5|.|TRBD2|TRBV10-3
TGTGCCATCCGGCGGGAGGGGGAGACCCAGTACTTC
CAIRREGETQYF
>TRBJ2-2|.|.|TRBV11-2
TGTGCCAGCAGCTTATCGAACAGTATCACCGGGGAGCTGTTTTTT
CASSLSNSITGELFF
>TRBJ1-2|.|.|TRBV5-1
TGCGCCAGCAGCTTGGCCGGGGTCGGGAGTGGCTACACCTTC
CASSLAGVGSGYTF
>TRBJ1-1|.|.|TRBV19
TGTGCCAGTAGTATCGGCCTTACCTACACTGAAGCTTTCTTT
CASSIGLTYTEAFF
>TRBJ1-2|.|.|TRBV6-6
TGTGCCAGCAGCCCCCAGGGGTCGCGCACTAACTATGGCTACACCTTC
CASSPQGSRTNYGYTF
>TRBJ1-1|.|TRBD1|TRBV5-4
TGTGCCAGCAGCGGGACAGGGGTAACTGAAGCTTTCTTT
CASSGTGVTEAFF
>TRBJ1-6|once|TRBD1|TRBV30
TGTGCCTGGAGGACAAACAGGGGGTCACCCCTCCACTTT
CAWRTNRGSPLHF
>TRBJ1-5|.|TRBD1|TRBV2
TGTGCCAGCACCGGACAGGCAAATCAGCCCCAGCATTTT
CASTGQANQPQHF
>TRBJ1-1|.|.|TRBV28
TGTGCCAGCGGCGCTACAGGGCCTAGTGGGTCTGAAGCTTTCTTT
CASGATGPSGSEAFF
>TRBJ1-1|.|TRBD1|TRBV7-9
TGTGCCAGCAGCTTAGGTATAGGGGGCCGAACTGAAGCTTTCTTT
CASSLGIGGRTEAFF
>TRBJ1-2|.|TRBD1|TRBV9
TGTGCCAGCAGCGTCCGGGGACAGGGCACTAACTATGGCTACACCTTC
CASSVRGQGTNYGYTF
>TRBJ1-1|once|.|TRBV15
TGTGCCACCAGCAGAGTTAGAGGACTTTCGATGAACACTGAAGCTTTCTTT
CATSRVRGLSMNTEAFF
>TRBJ1-2|.|TRBD1|TRBV5-1
TGCGCCAGCAGCTACACCCCATGGACAGGACAGAACTATGGCTACACCTTC
CASSYTPWTGQNYGYTF
>TRBJ1-2|.|.|TRBV28
TGTGCCAGCAGTCCCCTGGGAGTTAGGGATGGCTACACCTTC
CASSPLGVRDGYTF
>TRBJ1-2|.|.|TRBV7-3
TGTGCCAGCAGCTTAGGGGAGGACTATGGCTACACCTTC
CASSLGEDYGYTF
>TRBJ1-2|.|TRBD1|TRBV18
TGTGCCAGCTCACAGGGAGGACAGGCTTCCTATGGCTACACCTTC
CASSQGGQASYGYTF
>TRBJ2-7|once|TRBD1|TRBV6-5
TGTGCCAGCAGTTACCGGGACAGATGGAGCTACGAGCAGTACTTC
CASSYRDRWSYEQYF
>TRBJ2-2|.|TRBD2|TRBV11-3
TGTGCCAGCAGCTTAGAACTCCTCCTAGCGGGGGAGAACACCGGGGAGCTGTTTTTT
CASSLELLLAGENTGELFF
>TRBJ1-6|.|.|TRBV30
TGTGCCTGGAGTGTTGGGGGGGTCAATAATTCACCCCTCCACTTT
CAWSVGGVNNSPLHF
>TRBJ2-7|.|.|TRBV2
TGTGCCAGCTCTACCCAGGGCTACGAGCAGTACTTC
CASSTQGYEQYF